This T cell receptor (beta chain) is drawn from a study of shared clonotypes between healthy human individuals. Study observations and caveats: The study found about 5% of naive CD4 clonotypes shared across several donors. Though the depth was large, rarefaction showed that sorted-subset sequencing was incomplete.

Execution of the assay was at deep level. Using 200 ng DNA, approximately 30,000 T cell genomes, the sorted-subset replicate PCRs were run. The assay was immunoSEQ multiplex PCR, and TCRdb's table has in-frame clones only and misses some. The table lists over a million clones, 75% to 80% of them singletons. Trimming removed 2 bases at V and 7 bases at J, with 20 bases between. The CDR3 length is 17 residues. Germline V lookup: CDR1 KGHSH, CDR2 LQKENI. This clone has only a few counts. Its antigen is unidentified. Material for sequencing was memory CD4+ T cells from PBMCs. Subset reported: CD45RA-negative fraction. This sequence joins TRBV18 and TRBJ1-4; possibly TRBD1 for D (6 bases). The TCR sequence derives from a man between 18 and 29 years old in good health. Some clones in this sample may be carry-over from other donors' samples. CDR3 bases: TGTGCCAGCTCACCAAGGGGGGGCGCGAACATCGGTGAAAAACTGTTTTTT. Translated: CASSPRGGANIGEKLFF.